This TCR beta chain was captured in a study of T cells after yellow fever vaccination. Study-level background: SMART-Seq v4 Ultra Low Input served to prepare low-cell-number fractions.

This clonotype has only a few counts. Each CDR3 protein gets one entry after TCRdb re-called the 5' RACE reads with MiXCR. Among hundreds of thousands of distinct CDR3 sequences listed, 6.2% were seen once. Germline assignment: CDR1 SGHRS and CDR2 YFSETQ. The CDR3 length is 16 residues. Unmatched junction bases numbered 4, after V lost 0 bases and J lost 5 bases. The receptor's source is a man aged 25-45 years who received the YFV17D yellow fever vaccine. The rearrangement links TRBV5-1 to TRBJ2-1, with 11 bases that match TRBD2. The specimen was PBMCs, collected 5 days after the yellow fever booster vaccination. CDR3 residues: CASSLVATSGNNEQFF. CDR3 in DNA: TGCGCCAGCAGCTTGGTTGCGACTAGCGGGAACAATGAGCAGTTCTTC.